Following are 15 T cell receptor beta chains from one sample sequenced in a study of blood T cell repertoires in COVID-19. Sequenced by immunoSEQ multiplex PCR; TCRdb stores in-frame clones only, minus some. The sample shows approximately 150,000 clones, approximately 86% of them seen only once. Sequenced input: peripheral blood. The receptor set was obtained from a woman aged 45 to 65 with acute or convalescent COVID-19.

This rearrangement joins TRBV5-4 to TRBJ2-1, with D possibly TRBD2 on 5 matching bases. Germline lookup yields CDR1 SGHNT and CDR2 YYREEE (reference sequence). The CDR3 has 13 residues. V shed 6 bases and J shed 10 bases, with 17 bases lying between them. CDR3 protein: CASTPGEGGEQFF. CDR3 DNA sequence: TGTGCCAGCACCCCGGGCGAGGGTGGGGAGCAGTTCTTC.

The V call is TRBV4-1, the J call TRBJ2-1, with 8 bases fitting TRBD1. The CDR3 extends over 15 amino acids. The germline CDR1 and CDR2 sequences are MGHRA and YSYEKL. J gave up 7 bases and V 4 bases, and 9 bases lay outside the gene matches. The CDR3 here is CASSPDGQGWNEQFF. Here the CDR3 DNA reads TGCGCCAGCAGCCCCGACGGACAGGGTTGGAATGAGCAGTTCTTC.

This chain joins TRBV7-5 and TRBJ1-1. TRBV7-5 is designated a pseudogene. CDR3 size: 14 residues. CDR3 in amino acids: CARRGGRATTEAFF. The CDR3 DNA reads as TGTGCCAGAAGGGGGGGTAGGGCGACCACTGAAGCTTTCTTT.

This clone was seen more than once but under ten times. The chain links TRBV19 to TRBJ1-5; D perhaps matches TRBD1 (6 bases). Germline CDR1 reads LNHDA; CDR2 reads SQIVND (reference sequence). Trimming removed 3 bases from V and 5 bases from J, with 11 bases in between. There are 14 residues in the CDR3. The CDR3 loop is CASSIYRADQPQHF. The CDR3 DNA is TGTGCCAGTAGTATTTACAGGGCTGATCAGCCCCAGCATTTT.

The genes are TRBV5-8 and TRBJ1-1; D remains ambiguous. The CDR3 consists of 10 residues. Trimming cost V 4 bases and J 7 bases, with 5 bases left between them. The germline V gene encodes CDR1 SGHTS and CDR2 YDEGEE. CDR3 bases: TGTGCCAGCAGCCGTGTTGAAGCTTTCTTT. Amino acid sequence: CASSRVEAFF. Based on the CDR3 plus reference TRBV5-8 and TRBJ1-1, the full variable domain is EAGVTQSPTHLIKTRGQQATLRCSPISGHTSVYWYQQALGLGLQFLLWYDEGEERNRGNFPPRFSGRQFPNYSSELNVNALELEDSALYLCASSRVEAFFGQGTRLTVV.

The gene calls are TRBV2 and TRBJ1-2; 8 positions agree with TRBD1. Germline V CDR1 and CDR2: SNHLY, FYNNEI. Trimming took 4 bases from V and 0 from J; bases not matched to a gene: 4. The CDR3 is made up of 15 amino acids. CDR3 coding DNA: TGTGCCAGCAGTGCTATGACAGGGGCTAACTATGGCTACACCTTC. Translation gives CASSAMTGANYGYTF.

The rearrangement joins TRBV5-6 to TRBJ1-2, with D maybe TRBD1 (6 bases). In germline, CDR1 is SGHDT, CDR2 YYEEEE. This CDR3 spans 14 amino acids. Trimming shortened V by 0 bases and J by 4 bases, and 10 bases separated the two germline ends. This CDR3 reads CASSLGRGIYGYTF. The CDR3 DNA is TGTGCCAGCAGCTTGGGCAGGGGAATCTATGGCTACACCTTC.

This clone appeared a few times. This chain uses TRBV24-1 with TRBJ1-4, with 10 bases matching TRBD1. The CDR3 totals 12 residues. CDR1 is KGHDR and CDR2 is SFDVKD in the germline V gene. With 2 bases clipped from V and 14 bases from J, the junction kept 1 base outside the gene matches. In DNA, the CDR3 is TGTGCCACCAGTGATTCGGGACAGGGGCTGTTTTTT. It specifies CATSDSGQGLFF.

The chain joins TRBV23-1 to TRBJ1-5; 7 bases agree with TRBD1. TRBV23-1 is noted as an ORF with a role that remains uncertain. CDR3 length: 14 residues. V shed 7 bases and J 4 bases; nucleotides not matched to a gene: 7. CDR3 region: CASTQGQKNQPQHF. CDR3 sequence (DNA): TGCGCCAGCACCCAGGGACAGAAAAATCAGCCCCAGCATTTT.

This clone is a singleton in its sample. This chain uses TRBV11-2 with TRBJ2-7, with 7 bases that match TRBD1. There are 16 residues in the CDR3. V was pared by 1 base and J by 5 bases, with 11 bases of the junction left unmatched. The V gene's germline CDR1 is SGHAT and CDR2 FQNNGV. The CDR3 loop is CASSLGPDRVFDEQYF. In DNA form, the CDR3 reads TGTGCCAGCAGCTTAGGCCCAGACAGGGTATTCGACGAGCAGTACTTC. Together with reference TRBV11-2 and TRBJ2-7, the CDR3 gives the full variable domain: EAGVAQSPRYKIIEKRQSVAFWCNPISGHATLYWYQQILGQGPKLLIQFQNNGVVDDSQLPKDRFSAERLKGVDSTLKIQPAKLEDSAVYLCASSLGPDRVFDEQYFGPGTRLTVT.

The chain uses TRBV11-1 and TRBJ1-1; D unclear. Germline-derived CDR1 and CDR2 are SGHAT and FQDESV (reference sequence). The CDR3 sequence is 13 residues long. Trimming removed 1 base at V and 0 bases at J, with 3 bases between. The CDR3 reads CASSLVMNTEAFF. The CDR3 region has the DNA TGTGCCAGCAGCTTAGTCATGAACACTGAAGCTTTCTTT.

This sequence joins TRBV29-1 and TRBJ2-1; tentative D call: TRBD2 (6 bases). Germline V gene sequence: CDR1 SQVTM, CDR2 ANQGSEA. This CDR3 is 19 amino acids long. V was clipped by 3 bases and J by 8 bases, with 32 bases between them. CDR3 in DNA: TGCAGCGTTGAGGATGTACGGATAGGGGACGGAGGGCTAGGGGATGAGCAGTTCTTC. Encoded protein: CSVEDVRIGDGGLGDEQFF.

The CDR3 here is CASSVTSGGFDTQYF. The DNA of the CDR3 is TGTGCCAGCAGCGTCACTAGCGGGGGGTTCGATACGCAGTATTTT. This sequence joins TRBV7-2 and TRBJ2-3; 12 nucleotides align to TRBD2. Germline V lookup: CDR1 SGHTA, CDR2 FQGNSA. This CDR3 comprises 15 residues. J was trimmed by 6 bases and V by 5 bases; bases with no gene match: 6.

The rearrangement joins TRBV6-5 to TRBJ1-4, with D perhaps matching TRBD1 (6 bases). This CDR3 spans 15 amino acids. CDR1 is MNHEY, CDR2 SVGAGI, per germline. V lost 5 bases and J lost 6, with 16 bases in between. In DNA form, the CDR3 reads TGTGCCAGCAGTAGCGGACAGTGGGGCCATGAAAAACTGTTTTTT. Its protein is CASSSGQWGHEKLFF.

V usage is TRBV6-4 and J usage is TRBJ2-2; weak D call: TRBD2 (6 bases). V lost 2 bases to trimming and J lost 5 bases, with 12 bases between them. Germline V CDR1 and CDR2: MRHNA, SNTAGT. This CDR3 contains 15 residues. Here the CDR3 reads CASSDGRRGTGELFF. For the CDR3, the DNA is TGTGCCAGCAGTGACGGTCGGAGGGGTACCGGGGAGCTGTTTTTT.